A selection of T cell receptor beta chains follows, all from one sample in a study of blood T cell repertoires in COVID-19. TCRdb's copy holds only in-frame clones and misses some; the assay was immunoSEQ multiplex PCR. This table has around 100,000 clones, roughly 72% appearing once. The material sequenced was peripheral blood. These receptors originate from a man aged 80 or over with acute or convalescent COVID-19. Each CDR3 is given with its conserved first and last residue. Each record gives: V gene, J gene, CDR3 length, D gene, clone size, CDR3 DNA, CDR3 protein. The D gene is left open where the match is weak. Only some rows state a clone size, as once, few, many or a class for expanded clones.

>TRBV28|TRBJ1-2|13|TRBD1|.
TGTGCCAGCAGTGGACAGGACAGATTTGGCTACACCTTC
CASSGQDRFGYTF
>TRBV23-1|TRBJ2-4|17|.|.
TGCGCCAGCAGTCAATCGAAGGCAGGTAGGGCCAAAAACATTCAGTACTTC
CASSQSKAGRAKNIQYF
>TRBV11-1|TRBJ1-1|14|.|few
TGTGCCAGCAGCTTAATCCAGATGAACACTGAAGCTTTCTTT
CASSLIQMNTEAFF
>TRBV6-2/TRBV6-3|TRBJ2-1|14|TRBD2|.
TGTGCCAGCAGTAGAGGACTAGCGAACAATGAGCAGTTCTTC
CASSRGLANNEQFF
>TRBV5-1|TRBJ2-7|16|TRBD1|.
TGCGCCAGCAGCCAGACTTCCGGGACAGCCACCTACGAGCAGTACTTC
CASSQTSGTATYEQYF
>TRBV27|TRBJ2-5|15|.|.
TGTGCCAGCAGTTTACAGGGAAAGGGACAAGAGACCCAGTACTTC
CASSLQGKGQETQYF
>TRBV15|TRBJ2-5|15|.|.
TGTGCCACCAGCAGCATTAACGACGGCTCAGGGACCCAGTACTTC
CATSSINDGSGTQYF
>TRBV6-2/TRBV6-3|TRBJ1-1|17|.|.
TGTGCCAGCAGCCCCACTGAGGACAGTCACGTGAACACTGAAGCTTTCTTT
CASSPTEDSHVNTEAFF
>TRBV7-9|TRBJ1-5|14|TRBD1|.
TGTGCCAGCAGCATAGGACAGGGGAACAAGCCCCAGCATTTT
CASSIGQGNKPQHF
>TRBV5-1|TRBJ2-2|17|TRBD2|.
TGCGCCAGCAGCAAGGGACTAGCGGGAGTTGGAGCCGGGGAGCTGTTTTTT
CASSKGLAGVGAGELFF
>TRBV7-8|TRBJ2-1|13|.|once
TGTGCCAGCAGCTTAGAGCCTCGCAATGAGCAGTTCTTC
CASSLEPRNEQFF
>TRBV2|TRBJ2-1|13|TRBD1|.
TGTGCCAGCAGACGGGACAGAAACAATGAGCAGTTCTTC
CASRRDRNNEQFF
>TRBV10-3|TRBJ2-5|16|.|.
TGTGCCATCAGTGAGTCGGGGCCCGCGGGACAAGAGACCCAGTACTTC
CAISESGPAGQETQYF
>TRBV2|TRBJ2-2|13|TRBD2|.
TGTGCCAGCAGGGGGAGGGCCACCGGGGAGCTGTTTTTT
CASRGRATGELFF
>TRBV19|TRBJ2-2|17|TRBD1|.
TGTGCCAGTAGTATCCCCCTTGGACAGGGAGGAACCGGGGAGCTGTTTTTT
CASSIPLGQGGTGELFF
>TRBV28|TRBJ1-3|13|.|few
TGTGCCAGCAACGGGAACTCTGGAAACACCATATATTTT
CASNGNSGNTIYF
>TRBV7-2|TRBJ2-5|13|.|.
TGTGCCAGCAGCTTACGGGCGGGGGAGACCCAGTACTTC
CASSLRAGETQYF
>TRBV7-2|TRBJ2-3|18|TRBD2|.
TGTGCCAGCAGCTTAGCGCTAACTAGCGGGAGTCACACAGATACGCAGTATTTT
CASSLALTSGSHTDTQYF
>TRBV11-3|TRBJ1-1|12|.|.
TGTGCCAGCAGCGACAGAAGCACTGAAGCTTTCTTT
CASSDRSTEAFF
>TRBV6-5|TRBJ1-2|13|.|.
TGTGCCAGCAGTTACGGCGGGAACTATGGCTACACCTTC
CASSYGGNYGYTF
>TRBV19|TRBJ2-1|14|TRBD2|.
TGTGCCAGTAGGACGGGACTAGCTTTTAATGAGCAGTTCTTC
CASRTGLAFNEQFF
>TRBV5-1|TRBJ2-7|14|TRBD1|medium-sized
TGCGCCAGCAGCTTGGGGGACAGTCACTACGAGCAGTACTTC
CASSLGDSHYEQYF
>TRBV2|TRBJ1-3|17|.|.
TGTGCCAGCAGTGTCGGGGGACGGCGATTGTCTGGAAACACCATATATTTT
CASSVGGRRLSGNTIYF
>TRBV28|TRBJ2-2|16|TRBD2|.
TGTGCCAGCAGTTCGACTAGCGGGAGGTGGGGCGGGGAGCTGTTTTTT
CASSSTSGRWGGELFF
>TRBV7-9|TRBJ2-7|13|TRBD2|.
TGTGCCAGCAGCTTGGGACTAGCGCAGGAGCAGTACTTC
CASSLGLAQEQYF
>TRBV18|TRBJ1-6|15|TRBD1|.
TGTGCCAGCTCACCAATCGAACAGGGGTATTCACCCCTCCACTTT
CASSPIEQGYSPLHF
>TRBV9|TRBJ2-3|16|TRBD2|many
TGTGCCAGCAGCGGACGGGCTAGCGGGAGTCTAGATACGCAGTATTTT
CASSGRASGSLDTQYF
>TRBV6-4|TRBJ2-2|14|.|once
TGTGCCAGCAGTCCCACCGTAGAGCCCGGGGAGCTGTTTTTT
CASSPTVEPGELFF
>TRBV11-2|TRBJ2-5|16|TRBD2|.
TGTGCCAGCAGCTTCGTAGCGGGAGGGGGCCAAGAGACCCAGTACTTC
CASSFVAGGGQETQYF
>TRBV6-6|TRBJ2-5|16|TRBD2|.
TGTGCCAGCAGCTCCTTAGCGGGAGCCCCCCAAGAGACCCAGTACTTC
CASSSLAGAPQETQYF
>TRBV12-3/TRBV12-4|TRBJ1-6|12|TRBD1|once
TGTGCCAGCAGTTACAGGGGGACACCCCTCCACTTT
CASSYRGTPLHF
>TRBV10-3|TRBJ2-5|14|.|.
TGTGCCATCAGATCGGGGGACTGGCAAGAGACCCAGTACTTC
CAIRSGDWQETQYF
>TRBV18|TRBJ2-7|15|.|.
TGTGCCAGCTCACCTACCGGGGGTAATCGGGACGAGCAGTACTTC
CASSPTGGNRDEQYF
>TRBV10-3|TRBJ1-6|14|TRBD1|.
TGTGCCATCAGTGGGACAGGGTTTAATTCACCCCTCCACTTT
CAISGTGFNSPLHF
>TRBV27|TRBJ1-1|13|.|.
TGTGCCAGCAGTTTTGGGCTGAACACTGAAGCTTTCTTT
CASSFGLNTEAFF
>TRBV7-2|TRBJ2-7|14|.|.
TGTGCCAGCAGCTTAGCTCACTCGGCGGACGAGCAGTACTTC
CASSLAHSADEQYF
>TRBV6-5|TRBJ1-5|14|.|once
TGTGCCAGCAGCGATCGCAGGGAATTTTTGCCCCAGCATTTT
CASSDRREFLPQHF
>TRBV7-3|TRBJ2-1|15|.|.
TGTGCCAGCAGCTCAGGGTATAGGTCCTACAATGAGCAGTTCTTC
CASSSGYRSYNEQFF
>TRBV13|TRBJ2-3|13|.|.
TGTGCCAGCAGCCTCTCTGAGGCAGATACGCAGTATTTT
CASSLSEADTQYF
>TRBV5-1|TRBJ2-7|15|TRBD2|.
TGCGCCAGCAGCTTGGAGCGGGGGGGCGGCCACGAGCAGTACTTC
CASSLERGGGHEQYF
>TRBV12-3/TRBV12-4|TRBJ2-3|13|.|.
TGTGCCAGCAGTTTCGTCTCGACAGATACGCAGTATTTT
CASSFVSTDTQYF
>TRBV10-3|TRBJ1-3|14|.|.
TGTGCCATCAGTGGGGGAGACACTGGAAACACCATATATTTT
CAISGGDTGNTIYF
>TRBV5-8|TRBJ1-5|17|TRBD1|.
TGTGCCAGCAGCTACCTCGGGACAGGGTATAGCAATCAGCCCCAGCATTTT
CASSYLGTGYSNQPQHF
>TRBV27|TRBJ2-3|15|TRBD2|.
TGTGCCAGCCTCAGGCGGGAGGTCGGAACAGATACGCAGTATTTT
CASLRREVGTDTQYF
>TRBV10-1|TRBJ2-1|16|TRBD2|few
TGCGCCACCACTAGCGGGAGGGCCTTCGGTTTTAATGAGCAGTTCTTC
CATTSGRAFGFNEQFF
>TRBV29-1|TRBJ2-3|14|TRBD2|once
TGCAGCTCCTGGGGAGGGAGAGTCGCAGATACGCAGTATTTT
CSSWGGRVADTQYF
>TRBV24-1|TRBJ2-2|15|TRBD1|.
TGTGCCACCAGTGCAGGACAGGGGGCCACCGGGGAGCTGTTTTTT
CATSAGQGATGELFF
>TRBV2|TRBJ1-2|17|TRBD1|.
TGTGCCAGCAGTGTCGAGCCAGACAGGGTAGGAGTTGTTGGCTACACCTTC
CASSVEPDRVGVVGYTF
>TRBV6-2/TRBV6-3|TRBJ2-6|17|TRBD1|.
TGTGCCAGCAGTTACCTTCAGGGGGCGCCGGGGGCCAACGTCCTGACTTTC
CASSYLQGAPGANVLTF
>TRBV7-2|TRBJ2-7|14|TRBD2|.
TGTGCCAGCAGCTATAGCGGGAGTATCTACGAGCAGTACTTC
CASSYSGSIYEQYF
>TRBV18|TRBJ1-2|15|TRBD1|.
TGTGCCAGCTCAGTTGGGACAGGGTGGAACTATGGCTACACCTTC
CASSVGTGWNYGYTF
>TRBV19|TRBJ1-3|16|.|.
TGTGCCAGTGGCCAGACAGGACGCTTCTCTGGAAACACCATATATTTT
CASGQTGRFSGNTIYF
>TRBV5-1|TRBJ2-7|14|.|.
TGCGCCAGCAGTCTAAGTGGACTACCCTACGAGCAGTACTTC
CASSLSGLPYEQYF
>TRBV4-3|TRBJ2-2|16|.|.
TGCGCCAGCAGCCAAGACGCGGCGGGAATCACCGGGGAGCTGTTTTTT
CASSQDAAGITGELFF
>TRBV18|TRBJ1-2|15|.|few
TGTGCCAGCTCAGTAGGGGACAAGGACTCCTATGGCTACACCTTC
CASSVGDKDSYGYTF
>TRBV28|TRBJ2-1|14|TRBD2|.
TGTGCCGTCCGCGGGGGAGGGTCCTACAATGAGCAGTTCTTC
CAVRGGGSYNEQFF
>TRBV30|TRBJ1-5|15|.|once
TGTGCCTGGACCCCAACGGGCGGGGGAGGTCAGCCCCAGCATTTT
CAWTPTGGGGQPQHF
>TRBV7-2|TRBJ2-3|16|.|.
TGTGCCAGCAGCTTAGCTGTTAGCGCGATCACAGATACGCAGTATTTT
CASSLAVSAITDTQYF
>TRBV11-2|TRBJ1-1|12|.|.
TGTGCCAGCAGCCCACAGAACACTGAAGCTTTCTTT
CASSPQNTEAFF